A single sample gave rise to the 23 T cell receptor beta chains below, sequenced in a study of patients and donors after allogeneic stem cell transplantation. TCRdb ran MiXCR on the RT-PCR reads and lists one entry per CDR3 protein. This table has roughly 960,000 distinct CDR3 sequences, roughly 18% appearing once. The sequenced material came from blood, either unsorted or a sorted T cell fraction (not recorded which). These receptors originate from a human donor who was either an allogeneic HSCT recipient or a stem cell or donor lymphocyte infusion donor (not recorded which). It is not recorded whose cells these are; they may come from a transplant donor.

In this sample, this clonotype turned up a few times. V is TRBV4-3 and J is TRBJ1-6; no reliable D call. V was pared by 1 base and J by 9 bases, with 13 bases between. The CDR3 extends over 15 amino acids. CDR1 is LGHNA, CDR2 YSLEER, per germline. The CDR3 nucleotides are TGCGCCAGCAGCCAAGTGGGCGGTAGGATTTCACCCCTCCACTTT. Its protein product is CASSQVGGRISPLHF.

V usage is TRBV3-1 and J usage is TRBJ2-2, with D possibly called TRBD1 or TRBD2 (6 bases each). The V end lost 2 bases, the J end lost 6 bases, and 13 bases lay between the germline ends. The CDR3 sequence is 15 residues long. Germline V gives CDR1 LGHDT, CDR2 YNNKEL (reference sequence). CDR3 DNA sequence: TGTGCCAGCAGCCAATGGGGGGCTGGAGCCGGGGAGCTGTTTTTT. Translating gives CASSQWGAGAGELFF.

This clonotype showed up many times. This sequence joins TRBV12-3 or TRBV12-4 and TRBJ2-7; no clear D. The CDR3 covers 11 residues. V was cut by 3 bases and J by 6 bases, with 6 bases left in between. The CDR3 coding sequence is TGTGCCAGCAGTTTCGGCACCGAGCAGTACTTC. Translated, it gives CASSFGTEQYF.

This clonotype was recorded a few times. The rearrangement joins TRBV12-3 or TRBV12-4 to TRBJ2-7; D is unclear. Trimming pared 3 bases from V and 0 bases from J, leaving 15 bases between. CDR3 size: 16 residues. In DNA form, the CDR3 reads TGTGCCAGCAGTTTGGTAGTTTGTCTGGGCTCCTACGAGCAGTACTTC. Amino acids: CASSLVVCLGSYEQYF.

The chain carries TRBV4-3 and TRBJ1-2; D perhaps matches TRBD1 (6 bases). Trimming took off 4 bases at V and 7 bases at J, with 22 bases between the two ends. The CDR3 covers 16 residues. Germline CDR1 and CDR2: LGHNA and YSLEER. As DNA, the CDR3 is TGCGCCAGCAGCCCAGGGGCCCAAGACCAAAGGACTGGCTACACCTTC. Residues: CASSPGAQDQRTGYTF.

This clonotype has only a few counts. The chain uses TRBV14 and TRBJ2-7; D tentatively fits TRBD1 or TRBD2 (6 bases each). With 0 bases removed from V and 3 bases from J, the gap between germline ends came to 12 bases. Germline CDR1 is SGHDN and CDR2 is FVKESK. The CDR3 sequence is 15 residues long. For the CDR3, the DNA is TGTGCCAGCAGCCAAGAGGGGGGACATCACTACGAGCAGTACTTC. Encoded protein: CASSQEGGHHYEQYF.

This clonotype was detected a few times. Compared with germline, one end of the junction differs, possibly owing to a read error. The chain recombines TRBV7-9 with TRBJ2-3; D is ambiguous. The CDR3 extends over 13 amino acids. In germline, CDR1 is SEHNR, CDR2 FQNEAQ (reference sequence). This CDR3 reads CLSTGLDTDTQYF. DNA for the CDR3: TGCCTTAGCACGGGTCTCGACACAGATACGCAGTATTTT. The full variable domain, in which reference TRBV7-9 and TRBJ2-3 provide the parts outside the CDR3, is DTGVSQNPRHKITKRGQNVTFRCDPISEHNRLYWYRQTLGQGPEFLTYFQNEAQLEKSRLLSDRFSAERPKGSFSTLEIQRTEQGDSAMYLCLSTGLDTDTQYFGPGTRLTVL.

This clonotype occurred a few times. The chain has TRBV2 and TRBJ1-5, with no clear D. In germline, CDR1 is SNHLY, CDR2 FYNNEI. The CDR3 sequence is 13 residues long. V lost 9 bases and J lost 7, with 16 bases in between. The CDR3: CASTGEREQPQHF. In DNA form, the CDR3 reads TGTGCCAGTACCGGGGAAAGAGAACAGCCCCAGCATTTT.

The chain carries TRBV2 and TRBJ2-5, with a possible D match to TRBD2 (6 bases). This CDR3 comprises 14 residues. Germline V lookup: CDR1 SNHLY, CDR2 FYNNEI. V was trimmed by 3 bases and J by 3 bases, leaving 11 bases between them. The CDR3 DNA is TGTGCCAGCAGTGAGGGGACTGGAAAAGAGACCCAGTACTTC. The encoded protein is CASSEGTGKETQYF.

The chain employs TRBV6-2 or TRBV6-3 and TRBJ1-5; possible D gene TRBD1, 6 bases. The germline CDR1 and CDR2 sequences are MNHEY and SVGEGT. Trimming cost V 2 bases and J 16 bases, with 12 bases left between them. This CDR3 comprises 11 residues. CDR3 sequence (DNA): TGTGCCAGCAGTTACGAACAGGGATTTCATTTT. This sequence encodes CASSYEQGFHF.

This clonotype was observed at least ten times. V usage is TRBV30 and J usage is TRBJ2-3, with D hard to call. Germline-derived CDR1 and CDR2 are GTSNPN and SVGIG (reference sequence). CDR3 length: 13 residues. Trimming took 1 base from V and 8 from J, leaving 13 bases between them. The CDR3, as DNA: TGTGCCTGGAGTGCTGGGTTGATGGGTACGCAGTATTTT. It specifies CAWSAGLMGTQYF.

V is TRBV6-5 and J is TRBJ1-2; 10 positions match TRBD1. The junction had 12 bases not matched to a gene; V was cut back by 4 bases and J by 1 base. CDR3 size: 18 residues. CDR1 and CDR2 (germline): MNHEY, SVGAGI. CDR3 in DNA: TGTGCCAGCAGTTCACGGCCGGGACAGGGGACTCTTAACTATGGCTACACCTTC. This translates into CASSSRPGQGTLNYGYTF.

This clonotype was detected a few times. The J gene is TRBJ1-1, the V gene TRBV6-5; D unresolved. The CDR3 runs 14 residues. V was trimmed by 0 bases and J by 11 bases, leaving 16 bases between them. Germline V gene lookup returns CDR1 MNHEY and CDR2 SVGAGI. CDR3 nucleotide sequence: TGTGCCAGCAGTTACTCAAAGGTGGCCAGACATGCTTTCTTT. Protein sequence: CASSYSKVARHAFF.

This clonotype came up a few times. The genes are TRBV6-1 and TRBJ1-4; the D is unclear. The CDR3 covers 15 residues. The germline gives CDR1 MNHNS, CDR2 SASEGT. Deletions cut 5 bases from V and 7 bases from J, with 17 bases between. CDR3: CASSKPQPQAEKLFF. CDR3 bases: TGTGCCAGCAGTAAACCCCAACCACAAGCTGAAAAACTGTTTTTT.

The genes are TRBV10-3 and TRBJ2-5; a possible D gene is TRBD1 (7 bases). CDR1 is ENHRY and CDR2 is SYGVKD in the germline V gene. V was cut by 6 bases and J by 7 bases, with 18 bases left in between. This CDR3 is 14 amino acids long. CDR3 sequence: CAIRGNGTAGTQYF. CDR3 DNA sequence: TGTGCCATCAGAGGCAACGGGACAGCGGGGACCCAGTACTTC.

This sequence joins TRBV18 and TRBJ2-7; D call uncertain. Germline CDR1 and CDR2: KGHSH and LQKENI. The V end was cut by 0 bases, the J end by 5 bases, with 8 bases between. CDR3 length: 13 amino acids. This chain's CDR3 is CASSPPSWNEQYF. The CDR3 region has the DNA TGTGCCAGCTCACCACCGTCATGGAACGAGCAGTACTTC.

Ten or more counts support this clonotype. The chain uses TRBV20-1 and TRBJ2-1; TRBD2 matches 8 bases. J was trimmed by 0 bases and V by 3 bases; bases with no gene match: 4. Germline V gives CDR1 DFQATT, CDR2 SNEGSKA (reference sequence). CDR3 length: 15 amino acids. CDR3 amino acids: CSASKLADSYNEQFF. CDR3 coding DNA: TGCAGTGCTAGCAAACTAGCGGACTCCTACAATGAGCAGTTCTTC.

This clonotype was observed a few times. V gene TRBV29-1 combines with J gene TRBJ2-1; a weak D match, TRBD2 (6 bases). V gave up 5 bases and J gave up 7 bases, with 12 bases separating them. CDR3 size: 12 residues. Germline values: CDR1 SQVTM, CDR2 ANQGSEA. CDR3 in amino acids: CSVRGGLNEQFF. The CDR3, as DNA: TGCAGCGTTAGGGGAGGATTGAATGAGCAGTTCTTC.

This clonotype has just a few counts. The chain couples TRBV27 to TRBJ2-7, with 7 bases lining up with TRBD2. The CDR3 totals 14 residues. J lost 3 bases, V lost 4 bases, and 6 bases had no gene match. The germline V gene has CDR1 MNHEY and CDR2 SMNVEV (reference sequence). The CDR3 nucleotides are TGTGCCAGCAGTTCTAGGGAGGGTCGCTACGAGCAGTACTTC. Amino acids: CASSSREGRYEQYF.

The rearrangement joins TRBV25-1 to TRBJ1-2, with TRBD1 identical over 10 bases. Germline V gene data show CDR1 as MGHDK and CDR2 as SYGVNS. The CDR3 covers 15 residues. Unmatched junction bases numbered 4, after V lost 0 bases and J lost 6 bases. The CDR3 sequence is CASSEYLGTGDGYTF. In DNA form, the CDR3 reads TGTGCCAGCAGTGAATATTTAGGGACAGGGGATGGCTACACCTTC.

This chain joins TRBV11-2 and TRBJ2-4; tentatively, D is TRBD2 (6 bases). CDR3 size: 17 residues. In germline, CDR1 is SGHAT, CDR2 FQNNGV. V lost 2 bases and J 8 bases, leaving 22 bases between the germline ends. The CDR3 DNA reads TGTGCCAGCAGCTTAATCCCGACTTGGGGGGAGCGGGACATTCAGTACTTC. The encoded protein is CASSLIPTWGERDIQYF.

This rearrangement joins TRBV5-1 to TRBJ2-5; 9 nucleotides line up with TRBD1. Germline V gene lookup returns CDR1 SGHRS and CDR2 YFSETQ. This CDR3 is 15 amino acids long. V shed 3 bases, J shed 5 bases, and the junction held 8 bases outside the gene matches. Here the CDR3 DNA reads TGCGCCAGCAGCTGGGGGTGGACAGGGGAGGAGACCCAGTACTTC. This encodes CASSWGWTGEETQYF.

V and J are TRBV14 and TRBJ2-7; 10 bases agree with TRBD2. The J segment lost 2 bases and the V segment lost 4 bases, leaving 5 bases of the junction unmatched. There are 15 residues in the CDR3. CDR1 and CDR2 from the germline V gene are SGHDN and FVKESK. CDR3 region: CASSPLGTSAYEQYF. The CDR3 DNA reads as TGTGCCAGCAGCCCCCTGGGGACTAGCGCCTACGAGCAGTACTTC.